The clone carrying this T cell receptor (beta chain) was found a few times. Its antigen is unknown. Other DNA variants within this sample encode the same CDR3. The record originates from a study of Ad26.COV2.S vaccination and SARS-CoV-2 variants. Study as a whole: In the COV1001 trial, the donor was in the Ad26.COV2.S arm. Intramuscularly, Ad26.COV2.S was given either once or twice, 56 days apart.

Noted treatment: around 19 received Ad26.COV2.S at low or high dose, single or two shots; about 5 received placebo; per-sample allocation not given. Repertoires come from day 63 after the first vaccine or placebo injection. Recruitment in Boston yielded a donor of adult age, 18-55 years. General observations from the study: From the TCR breadth and depth analyses, total T cell responses may have been underestimated.

Sequenced by immunoSEQ multiplex PCR; TCRdb stores in-frame clones only, minus some. This table holds 300,000 to 500,000 clones, 88% found once. Trimming took off 6 bases at V and 2 bases at J, with 7 bases between the two ends. The CDR3 consists of 12 residues. Germline CDR1 MNHEY, CDR2 SVGAGI. The receptor's source is a person aged 18-60 years who received the Ad26.COV2.S COVID-19 vaccine or a placebo. The chain employs TRBV6-5 and TRBJ1-2; tentatively, D is TRBD1 (5 bases). Sequences were derived from peripheral blood, sampled in a trial of Ad26.COV2.S vaccine versus placebo. The CDR3 here is CASRDRNYGYTF. In nucleotides, the CDR3 is TGTGCCAGCAGAGACAGAAACTATGGCTACACCTTC.